This T cell receptor beta chain was identified during a study of human T cells and chemical hapten exposure. The V gene's germline CDR1 is SGHTA and CDR2 FQGNSA. The CDR3 is 13 amino acids. The V gene end was trimmed by 5 bases and the J gene end by 9 bases; junction bases not matched to a gene: 10. One entry per CDR3 protein, called by TCRdb with MiXCR from the RACE reads. Of roughly 150,000 distinct CDR3 sequences in the sample, 25% to 35% were seen once. The time point here: patch test 3, about 24 weeks after DPC sensitization. The treatment: therapeutic diphenylcyclopropenone sensitization with weekly scalp DPC. Blood sampling occurred before each patch-test application.

The material was whole blood, obtained in connection with sensitization to the hapten diphenylcyclopropenone (DPC). The gene calls are TRBV7-2 and TRBJ2-7; TRBD1 agrees at 7 bases. The source is a young woman with alopecia areata. Some clones in this sample may be carry-over from other donors' samples. For the CDR3, the DNA is TGTGCCAGCAGCACGGGACAGATCTACCTGCAGTACTTC. Translating it yields CASSTGQIYLQYF.